Following are 22 T cell receptor beta chains from one sample sequenced in a study of a mutant IDH1 vaccine in newly diagnosed glioma. Some clones are missing from TCRdb's copy, which holds only in-frame ones; the method was immunoSEQ multiplex PCR. This sample has about 38,000 clones, with about 84% found just once. These receptors lack a known antigen. Time point of the sample: week 5, during vaccination. In every dose of vaccine, 300 ug of mutant IDH1 20-mer peptide was given alongside topical imiquimod. This sample comprised PBMCs, obtained from a glioma patient whose treatment included an IDH1 peptide vaccine. These receptors came from a man aged 35 to 55 with glioma.

This clone was picked up a small number of times. The rearrangement joins TRBV5-1 to TRBJ1-1; 7 bases align to TRBD1. Germline-derived CDR1 and CDR2 are SGHRS and YFSETQ. J was trimmed by 1 base and V by 4 bases; bases with no gene match: 4. The CDR3 extends over 14 amino acids. The CDR3 reads CASSRQGRNTEAFF. CDR3 nucleotide sequence: TGCGCCAGCAGCCGACAGGGTCGGAACACTGAAGCTTTCTTT. Full variable domain (missing parts from reference TRBV5-1 and TRBJ1-1): KAGVTQTPRYLIKTRGQQVTLSCSPISGHRSVSWYQQTPGQGLQFLFEYFSETQRNKGNFPGRFSGRQFSNSRSEMNVSTLELGDSALYLCASSRQGRNTEAFFGQGTRLTVV.

This clone showed up just a few times. The chain links TRBV30 to TRBJ1-3; maybe TRBD1 (6 bases). This CDR3 region has 15 residues. With 1 base removed from V and 0 bases from J, the gap between germline ends came to 10 bases. Germline V gene lookup returns CDR1 GTSNPN and CDR2 SVGIG (reference sequence). CDR3 region: CAWSGQAISGNTIYF. The CDR3 nucleotides are TGTGCCTGGAGTGGACAGGCGATCTCTGGAAACACCATATATTTT. The full variable domain, with the rest looked up from reference TRBV30 and TRBJ1-3, is SQTIHQWPATLVQPVGSPLSLECTVEGTSNPNLYWYRQAAGRGLQLLFYSVGIGQISSEVPQNLSASRPQDRQFILSSKKLLLSDSGFYLCAWSGQAISGNTIYFGEGSWLTVV.

CDR3 DNA sequence: TGTGCCAGCAGCGATTCCGACTGGAAGGGCTACGAGCAGTACTTC. The encoded protein is CASSDSDWKGYEQYF. This sequence joins TRBV7-9 and TRBJ2-7, with D unclear. CDR1 and CDR2 (germline): SEHNR, FQNEAQ (reference sequence). V was pared by 5 bases and J by 3 bases, with 17 bases between. The length of the CDR3 is 15 residues.

The chain links TRBV20-1 to TRBJ2-7; D gene uncertain. From germline, CDR1 is DFQATT and CDR2 SNEGSKA (reference sequence). The CDR3 has 11 residues. V gave up 1 base and J gave up 6 bases, with 7 bases separating them. In DNA, the CDR3 is TGCAGTGCTAGAGTTATGGGCGAGCAGTACTTC. Translated: CSARVMGEQYF.

This clone was seen a single time. The V call is TRBV7-2, the J call TRBJ2-7, with 14 positions matching TRBD2. The germline CDR1 and CDR2 sequences are SGHTA and FQGNSA. With 5 bases clipped from V and 0 bases from J, the junction kept 6 bases outside the gene matches. CDR3 length: 17 amino acids. The CDR3 DNA follows: TGTGCCAGCAGCAGGACTAGCGGGGGGACTACCTCCTACGAGCAGTACTTC. It translates to CASSRTSGGTTSYEQYF.

V gene TRBV6-5 combines with J gene TRBJ1-2, with D possibly matching TRBD1 (5 bases). Germline V gene lookup returns CDR1 MNHEY and CDR2 SVGAGI. This CDR3 is 11 amino acids long. The V end was cut by 5 bases, the J end by 8 bases, with 9 bases between. The CDR3 sequence: CASSGWGGYTF. The DNA of the CDR3 is TGTGCCAGCAGTGGATGGGGGGGCTACACCTTC.

The J gene is TRBJ1-1, the V gene TRBV6-1; D gene uncertain. CDR1 is MNHNS and CDR2 is SASEGT in the germline V gene. V lost 11 bases and J 6 bases, leaving 10 bases between the germline ends. The CDR3 loop spans 10 amino acids. The DNA for the CDR3 is TGTGCCGTCGCCCGCGCTGAAGCTTTCTTT. It translates to CAVARAEAFF.

The chain links TRBV4-1 to TRBJ1-1; D is perhaps TRBD1 (5 bases). The V and J ends lost 6 bases and 1 base respectively, with 12 bases between them. The V gene's germline CDR1 is MGHRA and CDR2 YSYEKL. CDR3 length equals 14 residues. This CDR3 is CASRMQGRNTEAFF. The CDR3 coding sequence is TGCGCCAGCAGGATGCAGGGTCGGAACACTGAAGCTTTCTTT.

V and J are TRBV7-9 and TRBJ2-7; D is possibly TRBD1 (6 bases). V was shortened by 5 bases and J by 6 bases, with 11 bases between the two germline ends. CDR1 and CDR2 from the germline V gene are SEHNR and FQNEAQ (reference sequence). The CDR3 contains 12 residues. The chain's CDR3 is CASSPDRREQYF. Written as DNA, the CDR3 is TGTGCCAGCAGCCCCGACAGGCGCGAGCAGTACTTC.

This rearrangement joins TRBV7-8 to TRBJ1-2, with TRBD1 matching over 8 bases. The V segment lost 6 bases and the J segment 4 bases; nucleotides outside the gene matches: 4. This CDR3 has 13 amino acids. Germline V gene sequence: CDR1 SGHVS, CDR2 FQNEAQ. The CDR3 reads CASSTGGPYGYTF. DNA for the CDR3: TGTGCCAGCAGTACAGGGGGTCCCTATGGCTACACCTTC.

This clone was picked up one time. The chain joins TRBV7-9 to TRBJ2-7; possibly TRBD1 for D (7 bases). The CDR3 consists of 15 residues. Trimming left V 0 bases short and J 4 bases short, with 13 bases between. Germline V lookup: CDR1 SEHNR, CDR2 FQNEAQ (reference sequence). CDR3 region: CASSLAGGGQYEQYF. CDR3 nucleotides: TGTGCCAGCAGCTTAGCAGGAGGGGGCCAGTACGAGCAGTACTTC.

The chain recombines TRBV6-5 with TRBJ1-2; TRBD1 is a possible D gene (6 bases). Deletions cut 5 bases from V and 4 bases from J, with 14 bases between. There are 14 residues in the CDR3. Per germline, CDR1 MNHEY and CDR2 SVGAGI. CDR3 residues: CASSVRQAGYGYTF. The DNA for the CDR3 is TGTGCCAGCAGTGTGCGACAGGCAGGCTATGGCTACACCTTC.

The chain is built from TRBV5-1 and TRBJ2-5, with TRBD2 as a possible D gene (7 bases). Trimming took off 7 bases at V and 1 base at J, with 14 bases between the two ends. Germline CDR1 and CDR2: SGHRS and YFSETQ. The CDR3 contains 14 residues. The CDR3 nucleotides read TGCGCCAGCGCAAGAGGGGGGGCCCAAGAGACCCAGTACTTC. The encoded protein is CASARGGAQETQYF.

This chain uses TRBV4-1 with TRBJ2-7; D gene unclear. Per germline, CDR1 MGHRA and CDR2 YSYEKL. The CDR3 spans 16 residues. V lost 2 bases and J 2 bases, leaving 16 bases between the germline ends. The CDR3 nucleotides are TGCGCCAGCAGCCAAACCCCACGCCCGGGTACCTACGAGCAGTACTTC. Its protein product is CASSQTPRPGTYEQYF.

The sample holds one count of this clone. V is TRBV2 and J is TRBJ2-3; no firm D call. The germline V gene has CDR1 SNHLY and CDR2 FYNNEI. This CDR3 region has 14 residues. The V and J ends lost 4 bases and 1 base respectively, with 9 bases between them. CDR3 protein: CASSGGRRTDTQYF. The DNA for the CDR3 is TGTGCCAGCAGTGGGGGTCGTCGCACAGATACGCAGTATTTT.

The table lists this clone with a count of one. The rearrangement links TRBV19 to TRBJ1-5; D gene ambiguous. V lost 7 bases and J 0 bases, leaving 7 bases between the germline ends. Germline values: CDR1 LNHDA, CDR2 SQIVND (reference sequence). The CDR3 extends over 13 amino acids. In DNA form, the CDR3 reads TGTGCCAGTACCCTCTATAGCAATCAGCCCCAGCATTTT. Encoded protein: CASTLYSNQPQHF.

CDR3 amino acids: CASSQGRWRAETQYF. For the CDR3, the DNA is TGCGCCAGCAGCCAGGGACGGTGGCGTGCGGAGACCCAGTACTTC. The V call is TRBV5-1, the J call TRBJ2-5; perhaps D is TRBD1 or TRBD2 (5 bases each). The CDR3 spans 15 residues. Germline CDR1 reads SGHRS; CDR2 reads YFSETQ. V lost 4 bases and J 5 bases, leaving 18 bases between the germline ends.

This sequence joins TRBV19 and TRBJ1-2; D is ambiguous. The germline V gene encodes CDR1 LNHDA and CDR2 SQIVND (reference sequence). The V and J ends lost 0 bases and 2 bases respectively, with 4 bases between them. The CDR3 loop spans 13 amino acids. The CDR3 nucleotides read TGTGCCAGTAGTATAGAGGGGAACTATGGCTACACCTTC. Encoded protein: CASSIEGNYGYTF.

This chain joins TRBV5-1 and TRBJ2-3; 10 bases are shared with TRBD2. Looked up from germline, CDR1 is SGHRS and CDR2 is YFSETQ. The CDR3 loop spans 16 amino acids. J gave up 4 bases and V 2 bases, and 7 bases lay outside the gene matches. The CDR3 sequence is CASSFATSGVPDTQYF. The CDR3 nucleotides are TGCGCCAGCAGCTTTGCCACTAGCGGGGTCCCAGATACGCAGTATTTT.

The gene calls are TRBV20-1 and TRBJ2-5; D remains ambiguous. The CDR3 sequence is 11 residues long. Trimming pared 3 bases from V and 6 bases from J, leaving 8 bases between. Germline CDR1 DFQATT, CDR2 SNEGSKA (reference sequence). CDR3 amino acids: CSARASQTQYF. The CDR3 region has the DNA TGCAGTGCTAGGGCCAGCCAGACCCAGTACTTC.

The V call is TRBV7-9, the J call TRBJ2-7; maybe TRBD1 (6 bases). The CDR3 contains 14 residues. Germline loops: CDR1 SEHNR, CDR2 FQNEAQ (reference sequence). V was cut by 6 bases and J by 1 base, with 13 bases left in between. In DNA form, the CDR3 reads TGTGCCAGCAGACAACAAACAGGGTCCTACGAGCAGTACTTC. This encodes CASRQQTGSYEQYF.

A few counts support this clone. J is TRBJ1-3 and V is TRBV7-9; 9 nucleotides agree with TRBD1. Trimming removed 5 bases from V and 3 bases from J; junction bases left unmatched: 5. Germline CDR1 and CDR2: SEHNR and FQNEAQ (reference sequence). This CDR3 has 15 amino acids. The CDR3 reads CASSPQGASGNTIYF. CDR3 DNA: TGTGCCAGCAGCCCACAGGGGGCAAGTGGAAACACCATATATTTT.